The 29 T cell receptor beta chains reported below all come from one sample, sequenced in a study of blood T cells in healthy people across ages. With a J-beta primer mix and a sample-barcoded 5' primer, a second PCR ran about 7 to 12 cycles. MiXCR was run by TCRdb on the 5' RACE reads, yielding one entry per CDR3 protein. The data contain 780,000 or so distinct CDR3 sequences, roughly 56% of them seen just once; the ten biggest clones take up about a quarter. The sequenced sample was blood. Receptor source: a man between 35 and 55 years old in good health.

The V gene is TRBV20-1, the J gene TRBJ2-3; TRBD2 agrees at 9 bases. This CDR3 contains 15 residues. The V segment lost 6 bases and the J segment 4 bases; nucleotides outside the gene matches: 11. The germline gives CDR1 DFQATT, CDR2 SNEGSKA (reference sequence). CDR3 loop: CSAAGGGAQADTQYF. In nucleotides, the CDR3 is TGCAGTGCGGCGGGCGGGGGGGCCCAGGCAGATACGCAGTATTTT.

This sequence joins TRBV7-2 and TRBJ2-4, with TRBD1 matching 10 bases. Trimming at V came to 0 bases and at J to 15 bases, leaving 8 bases not matched to a gene. In germline, CDR1 is SGHTA, CDR2 FQGNSA. The CDR3 loop spans 14 amino acids. The CDR3 nucleotides are TGTGCCAGCAGCTTAGCAGACAGGGGGCCGAAGGTGTACTTC. Translation gives CASSLADRGPKVYF.

In the case of this clonotype: At one boundary the junction diverges from the germline segment, which might be a read error. The V gene is TRBV5-1, the J gene TRBJ2-5, with 8 bases that match TRBD2. There are 14 residues in the CDR3. The V gene's germline CDR1 is SGHRS and CDR2 YFSETQ. The chain's CDR3 is CASSWASGQETQYF. Here the CDR3 DNA reads TGTGCCAGCAGCTGGGCTAGCGGGCAAGAGACCCAGTACTTC.

The rearrangement links TRBV12-3 or TRBV12-4 to TRBJ1-2; no clear D gene. V lost 6 bases and J 8 bases, leaving 16 bases between the germline ends. CDR3 size: 13 residues. The CDR3 bases are TGTGCCAGCAGGGAAGGACTCGCTTTGGGCTACACCTTC. Its translation is CASREGLALGYTF.

The chain is built from TRBV11-2 and TRBJ2-1; D ambiguous. CDR3 length: 13 amino acids. V was pared by 8 bases and J by 5 bases, with 13 bases between. The germline CDR1 and CDR2 sequences are SGHAT and FQNNGV. The CDR3 nucleotides are TGTGCCAGCCTCCCGGACGGTAACAATGAGCAGTTCTTC. It translates to CASLPDGNNEQFF.

In this sample, this clonotype turned up a few times. V usage is TRBV20-1 and J usage is TRBJ2-7; no clear D gene. Germline V gene data show CDR1 as DFQATT and CDR2 as SNEGSKA (reference sequence). Trimming stripped 3 bases from V and 7 bases from J, with 22 bases between. CDR3 length: 15 amino acids. The CDR3 bases are TGCAGTGCTAGGTCCGCCGGAACGGCAGGACGGGAGCAGTACTTC. It is translated as CSARSAGTAGREQYF.

Here the CDR3 reads CASSLATGVSHFYTF. The CDR3 DNA sequence: TGTGCCAGCAGCTTAGCGACAGGTGTAAGCCACTTCTACACCTTC. The chain is built from TRBV7-2 and TRBJ1-2; maybe TRBD1 (6 bases). Trimming left V 0 bases short and J 10 bases short, with 18 bases between. Looked up from germline, CDR1 is SGHTA and CDR2 is FQGNSA. The length of the CDR3 is 15 residues.

The gene calls are TRBV4-2 and TRBJ2-7, with D perhaps TRBD2 (5 bases). V was clipped by 4 bases and J by 7 bases, with 20 bases between them. The CDR3 runs 15 residues. Germline CDR1 reads LGHNA; CDR2 reads YNFKEQ. The CDR3 coding sequence is TGTGCCAGCAGCCCGCAGATGGGAGTGAGCAATGAGCAGTACTTC. Translated: CASSPQMGVSNEQYF.

CDR3 protein: CASSPSTSGYGDTQYF. DNA for the CDR3: TGTGCCAGCAGCCCTAGCACTAGCGGCTACGGGGATACGCAGTATTTT. This rearrangement joins TRBV7-2 to TRBJ2-3, with 8 bases aligning to TRBD2. Germline V gives CDR1 SGHTA, CDR2 FQGNSA. V dropped 5 bases and J dropped 6; count of bases not matched to a gene: 13. The CDR3 sequence is 16 residues long.

The chain combines TRBV6-2 or TRBV6-3 with TRBJ2-7, with a weak D call TRBD2 (5 bases). The V gene lost 6 bases and the J gene lost 3 bases, with 15 bases spanning the gap. CDR1 and CDR2 from the germline V gene are MNHEY and SVGEGT. The CDR3 consists of 14 residues. CDR3 loop: CASREELVNYEQYF. The DNA of the CDR3 is TGTGCCAGCAGAGAGGAACTAGTTAACTACGAGCAGTACTTC.

This clonotype came up a few times. The CDR3 DNA sequence: TGTGCCAGCAGTCGATATAAAGAAACGACAGGGCGCGACGAGCAGTACTTC. Translated: CASSRYKETTGRDEQYF. This chain links TRBV6-1 with TRBJ2-7; 7 bases line up with TRBD1. The germline gives CDR1 MNHNS, CDR2 SASEGT. The length of the CDR3 is 17 residues. The junction had 18 bases not matched to a gene; V was cut back by 5 bases and J by 5 bases.

This clonotype was seen a handful of times. This chain connects TRBV7-9 to TRBJ2-1; TRBD2 aligns across 8 bases. The V gene end was trimmed by 4 bases and the J gene end by 8 bases; junction bases not matched to a gene: 10. This CDR3 has 15 amino acids. CDR1 and CDR2 from the germline V gene are SEHNR and FQNEAQ (reference sequence). CDR3 loop: CASSSRGLGIDEQFF. CDR3 sequence (DNA): TGTGCCAGCAGCTCGCGGGGACTAGGAATTGATGAGCAGTTCTTC.

This clonotype was found once. The chain recombines TRBV3-1 with TRBJ2-3; TRBD1 agrees at 9 bases. The CDR3 extends over 15 amino acids. V gave up 4 bases and J gave up 3 bases; unmatched junction bases: 5. The germline gives CDR1 LGHDT, CDR2 YNNKEL (reference sequence). The CDR3 spells CASSPTGGRTDTQYF. DNA of the CDR3: TGTGCCAGCAGCCCCACAGGGGGCCGGACAGATACGCAGTATTTT.

The chain has TRBV20-1 and TRBJ1-5; D gene uncertain. The CDR3 is made up of 13 amino acids. V was trimmed by 6 bases and J by 4 bases, leaving 13 bases between them. Germline V gene data show CDR1 as DFQATT and CDR2 as SNEGSKA (reference sequence). The CDR3 loop is CSAIRGGNQPQHF. In DNA, the CDR3 is TGCAGTGCCATCCGGGGAGGGAATCAGCCCCAGCATTTT.

This clonotype was found a few times. The V call is TRBV12-3 or TRBV12-4, the J call TRBJ2-1; D is unresolved. CDR3 length equals 14 residues. Trimming left V 6 bases short and J 2 bases short, with 11 bases between. The CDR3 DNA reads as TGTGCCAGCAGCCAGCCTCTACCCTACAATGAGCAGTTCTTC. It specifies CASSQPLPYNEQFF.

V is TRBV20-1 and J is TRBJ2-7; 10 bases align to TRBD1. CDR1 and CDR2 from the germline V gene are DFQATT and SNEGSKA (reference sequence). V lost 4 bases to trimming and J lost 4 bases; unmatched junction nucleotides: 4. This CDR3 spans 13 amino acids. The DNA for the CDR3 is TGCAGTGCTACACGGACAGGGGGGTACGAGCAGTACTTC. This gives the protein CSATRTGGYEQYF.

V usage is TRBV2 and J usage is TRBJ1-1, with 11 positions matching TRBD1. The CDR3 is 14 residues long. Germline V gene data show CDR1 as SNHLY and CDR2 as FYNNEI. Trimming took 6 bases from V and 4 from J; bases not matched to a gene: 4. The CDR3 sequence: CASRGQGAITEAFF. CDR3 bases: TGTGCCAGCAGAGGACAGGGGGCGATCACTGAAGCTTTCTTT.

The genes are TRBV3-1 and TRBJ2-5, with D perhaps TRBD2 (7 bases). The length of the CDR3 is 18 residues. The germline V gene has CDR1 LGHDT and CDR2 YNNKEL (reference sequence). Trimming took off 0 bases at V and 5 bases at J, with 22 bases between the two ends. The CDR3, as DNA: TGTGCCAGCAGCCAAGAGGCCATGGGGGGGCCTAGGGTTGAGACCCAGTACTTC. This translates into CASSQEAMGGPRVETQYF.

This sequence joins TRBV20-1 and TRBJ2-3; D unclear. V dropped 6 bases and J dropped 6 bases, with 22 bases sitting between them. The CDR3 spans 15 residues. Germline V CDR1 and CDR2: DFQATT, SNEGSKA (reference sequence). The CDR3 DNA reads as TGCAGTGCCACGGGTGGTCCCCCCGGAGAGGATACGCAGTATTTT. It codes for CSATGGPPGEDTQYF.

This clonotype was counted only a few times. The J gene is TRBJ2-5, the V gene TRBV29-1, with D possibly TRBD1 on 7 matching bases. The CDR3 has 15 residues. Trimming took 3 bases from V and 2 from J, leaving 16 bases between them. Germline V gene lookup returns CDR1 SQVTM and CDR2 ANQGSEA. CDR3 nucleotides: TGCAGCGTTGATACACTCCCAGGGGGGCAAGAGACCCAGTACTTC. Its translation is CSVDTLPGGQETQYF. Using reference TRBV29-1 and TRBJ2-5 for the parts outside the CDR3, the full variable domain is SAVISQKPSRDICQRGTSLTIQCQVDSQVTMMFWYRQQPGQSLTLIATANQGSEATYESGFVIDKFPISRPNLTFSTLTVSNMSPEDSSIYLCSVDTLPGGQETQYFGPGTRLLVL.

The J gene is TRBJ1-6, the V gene TRBV7-9, with 8 bases that match TRBD1. Trimming at V came to 6 bases and at J to 10 bases, leaving 11 bases not matched to a gene. Germline V gives CDR1 SEHNR, CDR2 FQNEAQ (reference sequence). The CDR3 runs 15 residues. The CDR3 region is CASSQRTGLRSPLHF. In nucleotides, the CDR3 is TGTGCCAGCAGTCAAAGGACAGGGCTTCGATCACCCCTCCACTTT. The full variable domain, with the rest looked up from reference TRBV7-9 and TRBJ1-6, is DTGVSQNPRHKITKRGQNVTFRCDPISEHNRLYWYRQTLGQGPEFLTYFQNEAQLEKSRLLSDRFSAERPKGSFSTLEIQRTEQGDSAMYLCASSQRTGLRSPLHFGNGTRLTVT.

V usage is TRBV28 and J usage is TRBJ2-5; maybe TRBD1 (6 bases). Trimming removed 6 bases from V and 5 bases from J, with 13 bases in between. The CDR3 spans 13 residues. Germline CDR1 reads MDHEN; CDR2 reads SYDVKM. The CDR3 sequence: CASRRTGRETQYF. In DNA form, the CDR3 reads TGTGCCAGCAGACGAACAGGGCGGGAGACCCAGTACTTC.

This chain links TRBV4-1 with TRBJ2-1, with D tentatively TRBD2 (6 bases). Trimming shortened V by 1 base and J by 5 bases, and 9 bases separated the two germline ends. The germline V gene encodes CDR1 MGHRA and CDR2 YSYEKL. The CDR3 contains 14 residues. This CDR3 reads CASSQGGGNNEQFF. The CDR3 DNA reads TGCGCCAGCAGCCAAGGGGGAGGCAACAATGAGCAGTTCTTC.

The chain joins TRBV2 to TRBJ2-1, with 7 bases aligning to TRBD2. The J segment lost 0 bases and the V segment lost 7 bases, leaving 12 bases of the junction unmatched. Germline V gene data show CDR1 as SNHLY and CDR2 as FYNNEI. This CDR3 is built from 17 residues. The CDR3 loop reads CASTRSGTGYSYNEQFF. As DNA, the CDR3 is TGTGCCAGCACCCGAAGCGGGACCGGATACTCCTACAATGAGCAGTTCTTC.

This clonotype turned up a few times. The chain uses TRBV20-1 and TRBJ2-3; D is perhaps TRBD2 (6 bases). CDR1 and CDR2 (germline): DFQATT, SNEGSKA (reference sequence). The CDR3 runs 14 residues. Trimming cost V 5 bases and J 0 bases, with 12 bases left between them. The CDR3: CSAARDFSTDTQYF. For the CDR3, the DNA is TGCAGTGCTGCACGGGACTTTAGCACAGATACGCAGTATTTT.

V gene TRBV5-1 combines with J gene TRBJ1-2; D unclear. V was pared by 3 bases and J by 3 bases, with 9 bases between. The germline CDR1 and CDR2 sequences are SGHRS and YFSETQ. The CDR3 spans 13 residues. The CDR3 protein is CASSSDVDYGYTF. In DNA form, the CDR3 reads TGCGCCAGCAGCTCGGACGTCGACTATGGCTACACCTTC.

The genes are TRBV28 and TRBJ2-6; 8 bases fit TRBD1. There are 17 residues in the CDR3. V shed 11 bases, J shed 2 bases, and the junction held 14 bases outside the gene matches. Germline lookup yields CDR1 MDHEN and CDR2 SYDVKM. This CDR3 reads CAAARGDRPTGANVLTF. CDR3 in DNA: TGTGCCGCTGCGCGTGGGGACAGGCCCACTGGGGCCAACGTCCTGACTTTC.

This clonotype was counted a few times. This chain joins TRBV6-5 and TRBJ2-3; 7 bases fit TRBD2. J gave up 4 bases and V 8 bases, and 9 bases lay outside the gene matches. The germline V gene encodes CDR1 MNHEY and CDR2 SVGAGI. This CDR3 comprises 14 residues. The chain's CDR3 is CASRAPAGADTQYF. The CDR3 nucleotides are TGTGCCAGCCGCGCCCCGGCGGGGGCAGATACGCAGTATTTT.

Ten or more counts support this clonotype. This rearrangement joins TRBV6-5 to TRBJ2-4; 11 bases fit TRBD1. The end of the DNA is better explained by TRBJ2-7, so the J call may be wrong. The V gene's germline CDR1 is MNHEY and CDR2 SVGAGI. The CDR3 runs to 13 residues. The CDR3 sequence is CASSRDRGDEQYF. Here the CDR3 DNA reads TGTGCCAGCAGTAGGGACAGGGGGGACGAGCAGTACTTC.